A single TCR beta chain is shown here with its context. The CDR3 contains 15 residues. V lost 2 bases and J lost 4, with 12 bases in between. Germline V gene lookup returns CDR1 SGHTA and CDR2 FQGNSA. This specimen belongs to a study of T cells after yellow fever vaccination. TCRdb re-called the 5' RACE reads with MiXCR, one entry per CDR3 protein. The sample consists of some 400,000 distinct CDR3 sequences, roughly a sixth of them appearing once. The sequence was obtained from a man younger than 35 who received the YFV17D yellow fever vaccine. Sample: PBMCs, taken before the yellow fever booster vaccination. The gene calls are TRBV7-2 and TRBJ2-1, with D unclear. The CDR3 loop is CASSLSARLYNEQFF. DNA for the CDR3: TGTGCCAGCAGCTTATCGGCGCGACTGTACAATGAGCAGTTCTTC.